A single sample is the source of the 20 T cell receptor beta chains below, sequenced in a study of glioma-infiltrating T cells. Amplification of TCR alpha and beta CDR3 regions from RNA used iRepertoire nested multiplex PCR. One entry per CDR3 protein, called by TCRdb with MiXCR from the multiplex PCR reads. This sample has under 150,000 distinct CDR3 sequences, with approximately 24% found just once. Sequences were obtained from glioma tissue, nonneoplastic brain tissue, or PBMCs (not recorded which). The source is a human donor with low-grade glioma or glioblastoma, undergoing nonglioma brain surgery, or in good health (not recorded which).

J is TRBJ1-3 and V is TRBV7-6; maybe TRBD1 (5 bases). CDR1 SGHVS and CDR2 FNYEAQ come from the germline V gene. The CDR3 contains 14 residues. V was cut by 5 bases and J by 0 bases, with 8 bases left in between. The CDR3 spells CASSPGLSGNTIYF. CDR3 bases: TGTGCCAGCAGCCCGGGGCTCTCTGGAAACACCATATATTTT.

This clonotype occurred a few times. This chain joins TRBV29-1 and TRBJ1-1, with a weak D call TRBD1 (5 bases). The CDR3 is made up of 13 amino acids. Germline V CDR1 and CDR2: SQVTM, ANQGSEA. Trimming took 6 bases from V and 2 from J, leaving 13 bases between them. The chain's CDR3 is CSVGTDRNTEAFF. DNA for the CDR3: TGCAGCGTAGGGACTGATCGTAACACTGAAGCTTTCTTT.

On this clonotype itself: A single base separates this from a much larger clone, so it may be a read error. The rearrangement joins TRBV6-6 to TRBJ1-2; no clear D gene. Germline CDR1 MNHNY, CDR2 SVGAGI (reference sequence). This CDR3 has 13 amino acids. CDR3 nucleotide sequence: TGTGCCAGCAGCACGTCCACTAACTATGGCTACGCCTTC. It is translated as CASSTSTNYGYAF.

The rearrangement links TRBV14 to TRBJ2-3; no reliable D call. CDR1 SGHDN and CDR2 FVKESK come from the germline V gene. This CDR3 is 12 amino acids long. The V end was cut by 4 bases, the J end by 10 bases, with 12 bases between. The CDR3 spells CASSLSRTAQYF. CDR3 bases: TGTGCCAGCAGCCTATCCCGGACGGCGCAGTATTTT.

The chain carries TRBV6-5 and TRBJ1-1, with D possibly TRBD1 on 5 matching bases. V lost 5 bases, J lost 4 bases, and 17 bases lay in between. This CDR3 is built from 15 residues. The V gene's germline CDR1 is MNHEY and CDR2 SVGAGI. The CDR3 region is CASSTPRGGSTEAFF. The CDR3 DNA is TGTGCCAGCAGTACCCCACGGGGCGGGAGCACTGAAGCTTTCTTT.

The rearrangement uses TRBV6-2 or TRBV6-3 and TRBJ2-7, with D perhaps TRBD1 (5 bases). V was cut by 7 bases and J by 5 bases, with 15 bases left in between. The CDR3 loop spans 13 amino acids. Germline CDR1 MNHEY, CDR2 SVGEGT. The CDR3 DNA reads as TGTGCCAGCAACGACAGTCCTTTCCACGAGCAGTACGTC. Protein: CASNDSPFHEQYV.

In this sample, this clonotype turned up many times. This chain connects TRBV4-1 to TRBJ1-1; the D gene is possibly TRBD1 (6 bases). Germline lookup yields CDR1 MGHRA and CDR2 YSYEKL. This CDR3 has 15 amino acids. Trimming cost V 5 bases and J 0 bases, with 13 bases left between them. For the CDR3, the DNA is TGCGCCAGCAGCTACACCGGGACAATGAACACTGAAGCTTTCTTT. It encodes CASSYTGTMNTEAFF.

This clonotype was detected ten times or more. The chain links TRBV3-1 to TRBJ2-3; TRBD1 is a possible D gene (5 bases). V gave up 4 bases and J gave up 0 bases, with 11 bases separating them. Germline lookup yields CDR1 LGHDT and CDR2 YNNKEL (reference sequence). This CDR3 spans 15 amino acids. The CDR3 reads CASSPIGASTDTQYF. CDR3 nucleotides: TGTGCCAGCAGCCCCATTGGGGCCAGCACAGATACGCAGTATTTT.

The chain joins TRBV6-2 or TRBV6-3 to TRBJ1-3; no clear D gene. Between the trimmed V and J ends, which lost 0 bases and 0 bases, there was a span of 9 bases. Germline-derived CDR1 and CDR2 are MNHEY and SVGEGT. CDR3 length equals 16 residues. The DNA of the CDR3 is TGTGCCAGCAGTTACTCGTCCCTCCACTCTGGAAACACCATATATTTT. Its protein is CASSYSSLHSGNTIYF.

At least ten counts were recorded for this clonotype. The V and J genes are TRBV24-1 and TRBJ2-5, with D perhaps being TRBD1 or TRBD2 (5 bases each). Germline V CDR1 and CDR2: KGHDR, SFDVKD. With 5 bases removed from V and 1 base from J, the gap between germline ends came to 10 bases. The CDR3 spans 14 residues. The CDR3 DNA reads TGTGCCACCAGTGTATCAGGGACCCAAGAGACCCAGTACTTC. Translation: CATSVSGTQETQYF.

This clonotype was seen a handful of times. J is TRBJ2-3 and V is TRBV5-4; D not resolved. V lost 4 bases, J lost 2 bases, and 5 bases lay in between. Per germline, CDR1 SGHNT and CDR2 YYREEE (reference sequence). This CDR3 is 12 amino acids long. The CDR3, as DNA: TGTGCCAGCAGCATTTACACAGATACGCAGTATTTT. As protein: CASSIYTDTQYF.

This clonotype came up a few times. One end of the junction varies from germline; a read error may be responsible. This chain connects TRBV7-7 to TRBJ2-5; D not certain. There are 13 residues in the CDR3. Germline assignment: CDR1 SSHAT and CDR2 FNYEAQ (reference sequence). The CDR3 DNA reads TGTGCTAGCAGCCGTGCCCTGAGAGAGACCCAGTACTTC. Protein: CASSRALRETQYF.

V is TRBV7-9 and J is TRBJ1-5; possibly TRBD1 for D (5 bases). Germline assignment: CDR1 SEHNR and CDR2 FQNEAQ (reference sequence). V lost 1 base to trimming and J lost 3 bases, with 13 bases between them. The CDR3 runs to 16 residues. The CDR3 protein is CASSLGVGGDNQPQHF. In nucleotides, the CDR3 is TGTGCCAGCAGCTTAGGCGTGGGAGGGGACAATCAGCCCCAGCATTTT. Full variable domain (missing parts from reference TRBV7-9 and TRBJ1-5): DTGVSQNPRHKITKRGQNVTFRCDPISEHNRLYWYRQTLGQGPEFLTYFQNEAQLEKSRLLSDRFSAERPKGSFSTLEIQRTEQGDSAMYLCASSLGVGGDNQPQHFGDGTRLSIL.

To note about this clonotype: A much larger clone lies one base from this, so it may be a read error. The CDR3 region has the DNA TGTGCCAGCAGTGGGGGCAGCAATCAGCCCCAGCATTTT. Its protein is CASSGGSNQPQHF. V and J are TRBV6-1 and TRBJ1-5, with D possibly being TRBD1 (5 bases). Germline V gene data show CDR1 as MNHNS and CDR2 as SASEGT. The CDR3 is 13 amino acids. V was trimmed by 4 bases and J by 1 base, leaving 5 bases between them.

The chain joins TRBV20-1 to TRBJ1-1, with D perhaps TRBD1 (5 bases). Trimming left V 7 bases short and J 3 bases short, with 21 bases between. Germline CDR1 reads DFQATT; CDR2 reads SNEGSKA (reference sequence). CDR3 length equals 15 residues. The CDR3 region is CSEQGGVRSDTEAFF. The CDR3 bases are TGCAGTGAGCAGGGTGGAGTTAGGTCAGACACTGAAGCTTTCTTT.

This chain joins TRBV29-1 and TRBJ2-1; TRBD2 is a possible D gene (7 bases). Germline CDR1 is SQVTM and CDR2 is ANQGSEA. This CDR3 is built from 15 residues. The CDR3 here is CIRGRGRGTPNEQFF. The CDR3 nucleotides read TGCATCCGGGGGCGCGGGCGGGGGACACCCAATGAGCAGTTCTTC.

On this clonotype itself: This clone may be a read error of a much larger clone one base away. The V call is TRBV25-1, the J call TRBJ2-2; 8 bases match TRBD1. Germline values: CDR1 MGHDK, CDR2 SYGVNS. The CDR3 length is 14 residues. The CDR3 region is CASRGTGNTGEPFF. CDR3 nucleotide sequence: TGTGCCAGTCGCGGGACAGGAAACACCGGGGAGCCGTTTTTT.

The chain employs TRBV29-1 and TRBJ2-5; D call uncertain. V was cut by 1 base and J by 7 bases, with 10 bases left in between. The V gene's germline CDR1 is SQVTM and CDR2 ANQGSEA. This CDR3 is built from 12 residues. CDR3 sequence (DNA): TGCAGCGTTGAAGGGACCGTGAGGACCCAGTACTTC. Residues: CSVEGTVRTQYF.

The CDR3 here is CASSPDRAEAFF. The CDR3 DNA reads TGTGCCAGCTCACCGGACAGGGCTGAAGCTTTCTTT. The rearrangement links TRBV18 to TRBJ1-1; 8 bases align to TRBD1. The CDR3 covers 12 residues. Germline loops: CDR1 KGHSH, CDR2 LQKENI. V was clipped by 3 bases and J by 6 bases; unmatched bases: 0.

This clonotype came up a few times. The rearrangement joins TRBV7-9 to TRBJ2-2; 7 bases align to TRBD1. This CDR3 spans 16 amino acids. Trimming took 6 bases from V and 2 from J; bases not matched to a gene: 9. Germline loops: CDR1 SEHNR, CDR2 FQNEAQ (reference sequence). The CDR3 here is CASRAQGVSNTGELFF. The CDR3 coding sequence is TGTGCCAGCAGAGCCCAGGGGGTCTCCAACACCGGGGAGCTGTTTTTT.